The clone carrying this TCR beta chain was recorded a few times. Its matching antigen is unknown. The CDR3 loop spans 16 amino acids. With 5 bases clipped from V and 4 bases from J, the junction kept 10 bases outside the gene matches. The sample belongs to a study of blood T cells in healthy people across ages. Primers used in a second PCR of roughly 6 to 12 cycles were a sample-barcoded 5' primer and a J-beta primer mix. TCRdb re-called the 5' RACE reads with MiXCR, one entry per CDR3 protein. The repertoire holds 540,000 or so distinct CDR3 sequences, less than 25% seen once, with 8.7% in the top ten. Study observations and caveats: Higher diversity, along with more naive CD4+ cells, distinguished long-lived donors from aged donors. Observed TCR beta diversity per million T cells went down as age went up. This fall followed a roughly linear course with age.

A further study also used this sample, focusing on T cells of mothers and their children. That work contributes: Extracted RNA, in its entirety, went into cDNA synthesis at about 1.6 ug per 15 ul.

This sequence joins TRBV12-3 or TRBV12-4 and TRBJ2-3; 9 positions match TRBD2. The sequencing sample was made of blood. This TCR was recovered from a boy younger than 18 in good health. The CDR3 region has the DNA TGTGCCAGCAGTCCCCGGGGAGCGGGGGGATCAGATACGCAGTATTTT. Translated: CASSPRGAGGSDTQYF.